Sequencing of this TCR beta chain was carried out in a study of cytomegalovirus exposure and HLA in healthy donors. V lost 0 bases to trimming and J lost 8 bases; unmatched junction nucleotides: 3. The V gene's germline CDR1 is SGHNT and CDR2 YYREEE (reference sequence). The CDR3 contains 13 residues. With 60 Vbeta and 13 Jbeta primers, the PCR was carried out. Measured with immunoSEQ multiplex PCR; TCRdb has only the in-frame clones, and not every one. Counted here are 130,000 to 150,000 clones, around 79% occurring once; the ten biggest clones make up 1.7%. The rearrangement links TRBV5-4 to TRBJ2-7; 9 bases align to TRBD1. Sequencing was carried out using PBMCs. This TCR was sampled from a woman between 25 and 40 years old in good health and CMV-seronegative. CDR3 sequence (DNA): TGTGCCAGCAGCTTGGGACAGGGGGGCAAGCAGTACTTC. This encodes CASSLGQGGKQYF. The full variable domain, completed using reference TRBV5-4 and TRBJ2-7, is ETGVTQSPTHLIKTRGQQVTLRCSSQSGHNTVSWYQQALGQGPQFIFQYYREEENGRGNFPPRFSGLQFPNYSSELNVNALELDDSALYLCASSLGQGGKQYFGPGTRLTVT.